The 32 T cell receptor beta chains listed next were all sequenced from one sample in a study of OX40 agonist ivuxolimab in advanced cancers. Assay used: immunoSEQ multiplex PCR; TCRdb lists only in-frame clones, some missing. The sample contains around 56,000 clones, about four fifths of which appear only once. Sequences were derived from CD4+ or CD8+ T cells sorted from blood, sampled in a trial of the OX40 agonist ivuxolimab. The receptor source for this set is an adult with an advanced solid tumor such as melanoma, head and neck, liver or kidney cancer.

This clone is a singleton in its sample. The rearrangement links TRBV13 to TRBJ2-5, with D perhaps matching TRBD1 or TRBD2 (5 bases each). The CDR3 covers 14 residues. The V end lost 5 bases, the J end lost 1 base, and 11 bases lay between the germline ends. Germline V gene sequence: CDR1 PRHDT, CDR2 FYEKMQ (reference sequence). Written as DNA, the CDR3 is TGTGCCAGCAGCCACCGGGACCCCCAAGAGACCCAGTACTTC. Translation gives CASSHRDPQETQYF. Variable domain in full (rest from reference TRBV13 and TRBJ2-5): AAGVIQSPRHLIKEKRETATLKCYPIPRHDTVYWYQQGPGQDPQFLISFYEKMQSDKGSIPDRFSAQQFSDYHSELNMSSLELGDSALYFCASSHRDPQETQYFGPGTRLLVL.

This clone was seen just once. This chain uses TRBV2 with TRBJ2-5; D gene ambiguous. Germline V gene lookup returns CDR1 SNHLY and CDR2 FYNNEI. V gave up 5 bases and J gave up 2 bases, with 9 bases separating them. The CDR3 is 13 residues long. This CDR3 is CASSPRVQETQYF. In DNA form, the CDR3 reads TGTGCCAGCAGTCCCCGGGTACAAGAGACCCAGTACTTC.

This clone was observed a single time. The V and J genes are TRBV9 and TRBJ2-3; the D gene is possibly TRBD2 (6 bases). Germline CDR1 SGDLS, CDR2 YYNGEE. Trimming cost V 7 bases and J 2 bases, with 11 bases left between them. There are 13 residues in the CDR3. This chain's CDR3 is CASGGALTDTQYF. Here the CDR3 DNA reads TGTGCCAGCGGAGGGGCCCTCACAGATACGCAGTATTTT.

The rearrangement links TRBV5-1 to TRBJ1-1, with D possibly TRBD1 on 6 matching bases. The CDR3 sequence is 14 residues long. The V gene lost 3 bases and the J gene lost 7 bases, with 16 bases spanning the gap. Germline V gene lookup returns CDR1 SGHRS and CDR2 YFSETQ. The CDR3: CASSYQTGGGEAFF. The CDR3 DNA reads TGCGCCAGCAGCTATCAGACAGGAGGGGGTGAAGCTTTCTTT.

V and J are TRBV5-4 and TRBJ1-2, with TRBD1 identical over 11 bases. This CDR3 spans 15 amino acids. V gave up 0 bases and J gave up 6 bases; unmatched junction bases: 4. CDR1 and CDR2 from the germline V gene are SGHNT and YYREEE (reference sequence). The DNA for the CDR3 is TGTGCCAGCAGCTTGGGGACAGGGGGCTGGAATGGCTACACCTTC. Protein: CASSLGTGGWNGYTF.

The chain has TRBV7-2 and TRBJ2-5; TRBD2 matches at 13 bases. The ends lost 6 bases at V and 1 base at J; junction bases unmatched: 5. Germline V gene sequence: CDR1 SGHTA, CDR2 FQGNSA. This CDR3 has 16 residues. CDR3 loop: CASRATSGGGQETQYF. For the CDR3, the DNA is TGTGCCAGCAGGGCTACTAGCGGGGGGGGCCAAGAGACCCAGTACTTC.

J is TRBJ2-2 and V is TRBV19; TRBD1 aligns across 8 bases. CDR1 and CDR2 from the germline V gene are LNHDA and SQIVND (reference sequence). The V and J ends lost 3 bases and 6 bases, in that order; junction bases with no gene match: 6. This CDR3 is 15 amino acids long. CDR3 nucleotides: TGTGCCAGTAGTATGGCCAGGGGGCTCTCCGGGGAGCTGTTTTTT. Encoded protein: CASSMARGLSGELFF.

The chain carries TRBV4-1 and TRBJ2-5; D not resolved. V lost 0 bases to trimming and J lost 1 base, with 6 bases between them. The CDR3 totals 14 residues. Germline values: CDR1 MGHRA, CDR2 YSYEKL. In DNA, the CDR3 is TGCGCCAGCAGCCAAGATCTAGTCCAAGAGACCCAGTACTTC. Amino acids: CASSQDLVQETQYF.

The V call is TRBV30, the J call TRBJ2-7; D is unclear. With 3 bases removed from V and 2 bases from J, the gap between germline ends came to 11 bases. The germline gives CDR1 GTSNPN, CDR2 SVGIG (reference sequence). There are 13 residues in the CDR3. The CDR3 sequence: CAWRGKGPYEQYF. CDR3 DNA sequence: TGTGCCTGGAGGGGCAAGGGCCCCTACGAGCAGTACTTC.

This clone was recorded once. V usage is TRBV14 and J usage is TRBJ1-6; TRBD1 is a possible D gene (5 bases). The germline CDR1 and CDR2 sequences are SGHDN and FVKESK. Trimming removed 3 bases at V and 6 bases at J, with 12 bases between. The CDR3 loop spans 15 amino acids. The DNA of the CDR3 is TGTGCCAGCAGCCAGCTGGGGCAGTCTAATTCACCCCTCCACTTT. Its protein is CASSQLGQSNSPLHF.

The chain has TRBV29-1 and TRBJ2-7, with D unclear. The CDR3 spans 14 residues. CDR1 is SQVTM, CDR2 ANQGSEA, per germline. V lost 0 bases and J 4 bases, leaving 13 bases between the germline ends. DNA for the CDR3: TGCAGCGTTGAAGATCAAGGGATCCCTTACGAGCAGTACTTC. Its translation is CSVEDQGIPYEQYF.

The chain has TRBV18 and TRBJ2-1, with D maybe TRBD2 (5 bases). This CDR3 is built from 13 residues. In germline, CDR1 is KGHSH, CDR2 LQKENI. Trimming cost V 0 bases and J 15 bases, with 15 bases left between them. The CDR3 DNA reads as TGTGCCAGCTCACCACCGTCTTCTGGGAGCACGTTCTTC. Translated: CASSPPSSGSTFF.

This clone was seen only once. This rearrangement joins TRBV27 to TRBJ2-1; possibly TRBD1 for D (6 bases). The CDR3 sequence is 15 residues long. V was cut by 1 base and J by 4 bases, with 11 bases left in between. In germline, CDR1 is MNHEY, CDR2 SMNVEV (reference sequence). CDR3 sequence reads: CASSLLDRRYNEQFF. The CDR3 nucleotides are TGTGCCAGCAGTTTATTAGACAGGAGATACAATGAGCAGTTCTTC.

The rearrangement joins TRBV28 to TRBJ2-5, with D possibly being TRBD2 (5 bases). The CDR3 is 14 amino acids. Germline lookup yields CDR1 MDHEN and CDR2 SYDVKM. Trimming pared 7 bases from V and 2 bases from J, leaving 14 bases between. The CDR3 protein is CASTLGVRQETQYF. The CDR3, as DNA: TGTGCCAGCACCCTCGGGGTCAGGCAAGAGACCCAGTACTTC.

CDR3 nucleotides: TGTGCCGTCGGGACAGTGAACACTGAAGCTTTCTTT. It encodes CAVGTVNTEAFF. The chain is built from TRBV2 and TRBJ1-1, with 7 bases lining up with TRBD1. Germline CDR1 reads SNHLY; CDR2 reads FYNNEI. Trimming at V came to 11 bases and at J to 0 bases, leaving 3 bases not matched to a gene. This CDR3 region has 12 residues.

The J gene is TRBJ1-5, the V gene TRBV7-2; D ambiguous. The germline V gene has CDR1 SGHTA and CDR2 FQGNSA. Between the trimmed V and J ends, which lost 4 bases and 4 bases, there was a span of 8 bases. This CDR3 has 13 residues. This CDR3 is CASSSSDNQPQHF. CDR3 bases: TGTGCCAGCAGCTCAAGCGATAATCAGCCCCAGCATTTT.

The chain joins TRBV11-2 to TRBJ1-3, with unresolved D. Germline CDR1 and CDR2: SGHAT and FQNNGV. This CDR3 contains 12 residues. Trimming removed 3 bases at V and 3 bases at J, with 3 bases between. DNA of the CDR3: TGTGCCAGCAGCTTTCGTGGAAACACCATATATTTT. Its translation: CASSFRGNTIYF.

CDR3 DNA: TGTGCCAGCAGCCCTTGGGCCCAGAGCTCCTACAATGAGCAGTTCTTC. This translates into CASSPWAQSSYNEQFF. The chain uses TRBV11-2 and TRBJ2-1, with D hard to call. The CDR3 spans 16 residues. Germline assignment: CDR1 SGHAT and CDR2 FQNNGV. V lost 5 bases and J 0 bases, leaving 14 bases between the germline ends.

The rearrangement links TRBV6-4 to TRBJ2-3, with unresolved D. Deletions cut 2 bases from V and 2 bases from J, with 5 bases between. The CDR3 is 13 residues long. Germline V lookup: CDR1 MRHNA, CDR2 SNTAGT. The CDR3, as DNA: TGTGCCAGCAGTGACCCCACCACAGATACGCAGTATTTT. This codes for CASSDPTTDTQYF.

Worth noting for this clone: Other DNA sequences in this sample translate to the same CDR3. The gene calls are TRBV7-9 and TRBJ1-5; possibly TRBD1 for D (6 bases). The CDR3 is made up of 13 amino acids. V dropped 1 base and J dropped 13 bases, with 14 bases sitting between them. Germline V gives CDR1 SEHNR, CDR2 FQNEAQ (reference sequence). This CDR3 is CASSLEGVGLQHF. In DNA form, the CDR3 reads TGTGCCAGCAGCTTAGAGGGGGTGGGGCTTCAGCATTTT.

The chain recombines TRBV21-1 with TRBJ2-2; the table's D call of TRBD1 was not tested on the DNA. TRBV21-1 is marked as a pseudogene. The CDR3 is 14 amino acids. CDR3 sequence (DNA): TGTGCCAGCAACCGAAGGGGCAGGCCCGGGGAGCTGTTTTTT. It codes for CASNRRGRPGELFF.

J is TRBJ1-1 and V is TRBV6-5; D is undetermined. V was trimmed by 0 bases and J by 7 bases, leaving 9 bases between them. This CDR3 is 13 amino acids long. CDR1 is MNHEY, CDR2 SVGAGI, per germline. The CDR3 sequence: CASSYSRNLEAFF. The CDR3 nucleotides read TGTGCCAGCAGTTACTCGCGAAACCTTGAAGCTTTCTTT.

The V and J genes are TRBV30 and TRBJ1-2, with D hard to call. The CDR3 is 12 residues long. Germline CDR1 is GTSNPN and CDR2 is SVGIG (reference sequence). Between the trimmed V and J ends, which lost 0 bases and 4 bases, there was a span of 6 bases. In DNA, the CDR3 is TGTGCCTGGAGTGTTCTGGGCTATGGCTACACCTTC. It encodes CAWSVLGYGYTF.

The J gene is TRBJ1-2, the V gene TRBV11-1; D perhaps matches TRBD1 (6 bases). The CDR3 totals 13 residues. Trimming left V 2 bases short and J 2 bases short, with 6 bases between. CDR1 SGHAT and CDR2 FQDESV come from the germline V gene (reference sequence). The CDR3 is CASSLRGNYGYTF. CDR3 coding DNA: TGTGCCAGCAGCTTAAGGGGGAACTATGGCTACACCTTC.

The CDR3 loop is CASSPQGYEQYF. The CDR3 coding sequence is TGTGCCAGCAGTCCTCAGGGTTACGAGCAGTACTTC. The gene calls are TRBV28 and TRBJ2-7; TRBD1 might be the D (5 bases). Between the trimmed V and J ends, which lost 5 bases and 4 bases, there was a span of 9 bases. CDR1 is MDHEN, CDR2 SYDVKM, per germline. This CDR3 is built from 12 residues.

This chain connects TRBV28 to TRBJ1-1; D may be TRBD1 (5 bases). V lost 8 bases to trimming and J lost 0 bases, with 13 bases between them. Germline V gives CDR1 MDHEN, CDR2 SYDVKM. The CDR3 extends over 14 amino acids. The CDR3 coding sequence is TGTGCCAGCTTCCGGGGGGTATTGAACACTGAAGCTTTCTTT. It translates to CASFRGVLNTEAFF.

V usage is TRBV7-9 and J usage is TRBJ2-1; 14 bases line up with TRBD2. The CDR3 length is 16 residues. Looked up from germline, CDR1 is SEHNR and CDR2 is FQNEAQ (reference sequence). After removal of 5 bases from V and 3 bases from J, the junction contained 3 bases not matched to a gene. Here the CDR3 reads CASSPGTSGSYNEQFF. The CDR3 nucleotides read TGTGCCAGCAGCCCCGGGACTAGCGGGAGCTACAATGAGCAGTTCTTC.

V gene TRBV5-4 combines with J gene TRBJ2-6; tentative D call: TRBD2 (5 bases). The V and J ends lost 4 bases and 0 bases respectively, with 5 bases between them. Germline CDR1 is SGHNT and CDR2 is YYREEE (reference sequence). This CDR3 has 14 residues. The CDR3 reads CASSTSSGANVLTF. DNA of the CDR3: TGTGCCAGCAGCACTAGCTCTGGGGCCAACGTCCTGACTTTC.

The chain is built from TRBV5-6 and TRBJ2-3, with D tentatively TRBD1 (5 bases). The CDR3 totals 12 residues. V gave up 4 bases and J gave up 6 bases, with 9 bases separating them. Germline CDR1 and CDR2: SGHDT and YYEEEE. This CDR3 is CASSIKGDTQYF. CDR3 bases: TGTGCCAGCAGCATAAAGGGGGATACGCAGTATTTT.

The CDR3 DNA follows: TGTGCCACTGGGGGGACTAGCGCCCCTGGAGAGACCCAGTACTTC. It translates to CATGGTSAPGETQYF. This rearrangement joins TRBV15 to TRBJ2-5; the match to TRBD2 covers 10 bases. The V gene end was trimmed by 9 bases and the J gene end by 4 bases; junction bases not matched to a gene: 11. Germline V gene data show CDR1 as LNHNV and CDR2 as YYDKDF (reference sequence). The CDR3 is 15 amino acids.

This clone was seen a single time. The chain carries TRBV2 and TRBJ2-7; D is uncertain. The CDR3 consists of 14 residues. The germline gives CDR1 SNHLY, CDR2 FYNNEI. The V end was cut by 2 bases, the J end by 5 bases, with 13 bases between. CDR3 DNA: TGTGCCAGCAGTGAAAATTGGCAGACGAACGAGCAGTACTTC. Translation: CASSENWQTNEQYF.

The rearrangement joins TRBV20-1 to TRBJ2-7; perhaps TRBD1 as D (6 bases). The CDR3 covers 11 residues. V was clipped by 5 bases and J by 6 bases, with 11 bases between them. Per the germline V gene, CDR1 is DFQATT and CDR2 is SNEGSKA (reference sequence). The CDR3 here is CSAPGTLEQYF. The CDR3 DNA sequence: TGCAGTGCTCCCGGGACACTCGAGCAGTACTTC.